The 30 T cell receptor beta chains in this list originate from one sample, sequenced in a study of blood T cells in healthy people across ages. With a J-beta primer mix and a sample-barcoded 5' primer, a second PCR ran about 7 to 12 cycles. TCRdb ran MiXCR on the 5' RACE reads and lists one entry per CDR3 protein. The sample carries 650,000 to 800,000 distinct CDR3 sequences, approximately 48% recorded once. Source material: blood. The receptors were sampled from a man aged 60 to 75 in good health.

The CDR3 region is CASRISGTGGNEQFF. CDR3 sequence (DNA): TGTGCCAGCAGAATTTCCGGGACAGGGGGCAATGAGCAGTTCTTC. This chain uses TRBV12-3 or TRBV12-4 with TRBJ2-1; 11 bases align to TRBD1. CDR3 length equals 15 residues. V lost 6 bases and J lost 6; bases outside the gene matches: 7.

CDR3 loop: CAWSLGTDEKLFF. In DNA, the CDR3 is TGTGCCTGGAGTCTTGGGACTGATGAAAAACTGTTTTTT. The gene calls are TRBV30 and TRBJ1-4; tentatively, D is TRBD1 (5 bases). CDR3 length equals 13 residues. The germline V and J ends were trimmed by 2 bases and 6 bases, with 10 bases remaining between them. Germline V gene data show CDR1 as GTSNPN and CDR2 as SVGIG (reference sequence).

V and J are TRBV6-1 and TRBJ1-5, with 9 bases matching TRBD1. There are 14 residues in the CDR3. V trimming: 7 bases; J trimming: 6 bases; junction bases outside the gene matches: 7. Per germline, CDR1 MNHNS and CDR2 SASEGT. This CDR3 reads CASKPQGAGQPQHF. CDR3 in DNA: TGTGCCAGCAAGCCACAGGGGGCTGGTCAGCCCCAGCATTTT.

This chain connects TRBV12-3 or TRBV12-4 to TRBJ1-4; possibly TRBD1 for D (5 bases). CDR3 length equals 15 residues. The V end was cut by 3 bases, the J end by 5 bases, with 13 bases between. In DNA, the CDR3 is TGTGCCAGCAGTTTTCGGGCAGGGCCGAATGAAAAACTGTTTTTT. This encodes CASSFRAGPNEKLFF.

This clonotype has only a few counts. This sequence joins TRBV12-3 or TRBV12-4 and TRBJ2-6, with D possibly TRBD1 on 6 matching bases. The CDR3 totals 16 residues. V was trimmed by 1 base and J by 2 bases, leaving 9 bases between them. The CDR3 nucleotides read TGTGCCAGCAGTTTAGTTGGGGGCGCTGGGGCCAACGTCCTGACTTTC. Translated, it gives CASSLVGGAGANVLTF.

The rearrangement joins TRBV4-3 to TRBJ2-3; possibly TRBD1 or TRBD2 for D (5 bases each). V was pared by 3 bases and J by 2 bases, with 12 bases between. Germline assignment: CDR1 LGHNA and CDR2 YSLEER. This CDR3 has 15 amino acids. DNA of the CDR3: TGCGCCAGCAGCCACCCCGGGACGCACACAGATACGCAGTATTTT. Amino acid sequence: CASSHPGTHTDTQYF.

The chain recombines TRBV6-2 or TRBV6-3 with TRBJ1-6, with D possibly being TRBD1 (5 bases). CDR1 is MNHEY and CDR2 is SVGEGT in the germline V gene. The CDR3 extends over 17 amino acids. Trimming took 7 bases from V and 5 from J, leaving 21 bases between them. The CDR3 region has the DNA TGTGCCAGCACTCGGGGGACGCGAGTACCAAATAATTCACCCCTCCACTTT. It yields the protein CASTRGTRVPNNSPLHF.

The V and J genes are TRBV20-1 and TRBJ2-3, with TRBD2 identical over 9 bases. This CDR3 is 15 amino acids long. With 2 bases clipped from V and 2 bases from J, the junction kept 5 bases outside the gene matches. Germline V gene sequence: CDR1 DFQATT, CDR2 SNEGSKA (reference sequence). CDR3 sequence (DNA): TGCAGTGCTAGACGGCTAGCGGGGATCACAGATACGCAGTATTTT. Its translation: CSARRLAGITDTQYF.

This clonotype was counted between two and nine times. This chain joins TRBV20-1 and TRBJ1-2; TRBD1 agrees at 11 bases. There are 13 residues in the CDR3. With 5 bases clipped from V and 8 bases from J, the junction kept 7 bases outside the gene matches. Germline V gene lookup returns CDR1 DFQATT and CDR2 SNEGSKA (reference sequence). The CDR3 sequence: CSAEEGQGVGYTF. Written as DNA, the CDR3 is TGCAGTGCTGAAGAGGGACAGGGGGTAGGCTACACCTTC.

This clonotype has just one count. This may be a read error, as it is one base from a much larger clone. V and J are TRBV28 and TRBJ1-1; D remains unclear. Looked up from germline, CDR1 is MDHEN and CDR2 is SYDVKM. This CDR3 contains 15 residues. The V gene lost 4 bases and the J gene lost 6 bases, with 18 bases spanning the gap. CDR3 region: CASSSMTKATSEAFF. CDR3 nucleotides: TGTGCCAGCAGTTCCATGACCAAGGCTACTTCTGAAGCTTTCTTT.

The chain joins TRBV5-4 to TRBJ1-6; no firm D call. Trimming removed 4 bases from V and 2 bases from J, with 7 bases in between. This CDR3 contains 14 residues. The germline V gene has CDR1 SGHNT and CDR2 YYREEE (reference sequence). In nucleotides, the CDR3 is TGTGCCAGCAGCCAGACCGCCTATAATTCACCCCTCCACTTT. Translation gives CASSQTAYNSPLHF.

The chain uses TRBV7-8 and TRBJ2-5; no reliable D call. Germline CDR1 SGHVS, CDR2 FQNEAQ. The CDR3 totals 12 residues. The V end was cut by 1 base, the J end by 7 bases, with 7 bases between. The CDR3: CASSLVLGTQYF. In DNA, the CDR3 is TGTGCCAGCAGCTTAGTACTCGGGACCCAGTACTTC.

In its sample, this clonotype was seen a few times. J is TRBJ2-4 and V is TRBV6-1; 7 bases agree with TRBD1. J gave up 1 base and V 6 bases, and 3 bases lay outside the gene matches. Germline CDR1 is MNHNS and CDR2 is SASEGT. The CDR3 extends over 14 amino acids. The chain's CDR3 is CASSNRGAKNIQYF. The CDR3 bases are TGTGCCAGCAGCAACAGGGGTGCCAAAAACATTCAGTACTTC.

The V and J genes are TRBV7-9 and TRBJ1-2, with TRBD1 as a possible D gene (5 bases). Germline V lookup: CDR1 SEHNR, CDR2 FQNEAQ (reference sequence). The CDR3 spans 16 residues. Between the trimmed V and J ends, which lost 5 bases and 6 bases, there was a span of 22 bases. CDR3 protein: CASSASHRGPLDGYTF. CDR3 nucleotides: TGTGCCAGCAGCGCCAGTCACCGGGGCCCTTTGGATGGCTACACCTTC. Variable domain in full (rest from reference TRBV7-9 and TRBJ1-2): DTGVSQNPRHKITKRGQNVTFRCDPISEHNRLYWYRQTLGQGPEFLTYFQNEAQLEKSRLLSDRFSAERPKGSFSTLEIQRTEQGDSAMYLCASSASHRGPLDGYTFGSGTRLTVV.

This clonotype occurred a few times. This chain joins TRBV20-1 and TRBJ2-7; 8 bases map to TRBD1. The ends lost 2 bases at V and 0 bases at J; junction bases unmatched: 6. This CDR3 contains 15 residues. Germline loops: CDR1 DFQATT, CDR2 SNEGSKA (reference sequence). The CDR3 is CSARTTGAFSYEQYF. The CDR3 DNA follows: TGCAGTGCTAGAACGACAGGGGCATTCTCCTACGAGCAGTACTTC.

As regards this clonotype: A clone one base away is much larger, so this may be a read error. CDR3 DNA sequence: TGTGCCAGTAAACAGGGGGCGAGCTACAATGAGCAGTACTTC. Translated: CASKQGASYNEQYF. The rearrangement links TRBV2 to TRBJ2-1; 9 positions match TRBD1. TRBJ2-7 matches the DNA end more closely, so the J call is doubtful. CDR3 length: 14 residues. Per germline, CDR1 SNHLY and CDR2 FYNNEI.

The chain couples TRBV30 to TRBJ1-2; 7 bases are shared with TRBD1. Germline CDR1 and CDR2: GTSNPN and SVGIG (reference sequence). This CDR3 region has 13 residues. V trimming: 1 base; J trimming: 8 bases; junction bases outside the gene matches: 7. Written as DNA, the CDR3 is TGTGCCTGGAGTGACAGGCTCAGGGGGGGCTACACCTTC. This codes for CAWSDRLRGGYTF.

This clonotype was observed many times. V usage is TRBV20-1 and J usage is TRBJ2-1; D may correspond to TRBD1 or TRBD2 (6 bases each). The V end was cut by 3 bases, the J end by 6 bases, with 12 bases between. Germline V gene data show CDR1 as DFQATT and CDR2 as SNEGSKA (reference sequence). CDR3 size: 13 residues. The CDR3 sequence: CSASPGGGNEQFF. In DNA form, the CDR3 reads TGCAGTGCTAGTCCCGGGGGCGGCAATGAGCAGTTCTTC.

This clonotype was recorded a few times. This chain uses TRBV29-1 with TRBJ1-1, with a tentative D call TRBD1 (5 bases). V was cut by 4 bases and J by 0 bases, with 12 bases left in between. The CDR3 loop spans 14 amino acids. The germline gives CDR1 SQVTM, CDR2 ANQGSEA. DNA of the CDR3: TGCAGCGTTGTGGGGGACGTCATGAACACTGAAGCTTTCTTT. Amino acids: CSVVGDVMNTEAFF.

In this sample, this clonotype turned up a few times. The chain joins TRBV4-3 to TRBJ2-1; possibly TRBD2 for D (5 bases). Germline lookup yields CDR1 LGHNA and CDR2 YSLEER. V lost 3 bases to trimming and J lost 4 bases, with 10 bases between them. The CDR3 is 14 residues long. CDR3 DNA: TGCGCCAGCAGCCAGACCGGGATTTACAATGAGCAGTTCTTC. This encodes CASSQTGIYNEQFF.

The CDR3 sequence is CASSLYMAGELFF. The CDR3 coding sequence is TGTGCCAGCAGCTTGTATATGGCCGGGGAGCTGTTTTTT. The chain combines TRBV7-9 with TRBJ2-2, with D uncertain. CDR1 SEHNR and CDR2 FQNEAQ come from the germline V gene (reference sequence). The CDR3 totals 13 residues. The ends were cut back, 3 bases at V and 6 bases at J, with 8 bases in the middle. Variable domain in full (rest from reference TRBV7-9 and TRBJ2-2): DTGVSQNPRHKITKRGQNVTFRCDPISEHNRLYWYRQTLGQGPEFLTYFQNEAQLEKSRLLSDRFSAERPKGSFSTLEIQRTEQGDSAMYLCASSLYMAGELFFGEGSRLTVL.

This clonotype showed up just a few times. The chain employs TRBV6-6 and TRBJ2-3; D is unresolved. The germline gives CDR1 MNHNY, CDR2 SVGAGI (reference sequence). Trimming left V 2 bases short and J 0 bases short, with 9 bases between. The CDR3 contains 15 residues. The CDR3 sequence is CASSYRSASTDTQYF. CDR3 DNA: TGTGCCAGCAGTTACAGGTCCGCTAGCACAGATACGCAGTATTTT.

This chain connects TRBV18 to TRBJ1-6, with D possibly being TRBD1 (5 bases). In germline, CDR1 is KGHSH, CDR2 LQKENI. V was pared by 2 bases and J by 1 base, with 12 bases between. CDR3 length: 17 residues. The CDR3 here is CASSPGGIQSYNSPLHF. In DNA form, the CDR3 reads TGTGCCAGCTCACCAGGGGGAATCCAATCCTATAATTCACCCCTCCACTTT.

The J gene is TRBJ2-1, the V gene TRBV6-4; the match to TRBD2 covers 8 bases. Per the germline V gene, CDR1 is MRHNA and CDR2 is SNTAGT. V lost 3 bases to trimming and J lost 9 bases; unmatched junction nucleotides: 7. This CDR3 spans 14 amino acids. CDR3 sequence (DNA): TGTGCCAGCAGTGAGCGAACGGGGGGGTCTGAGCAGTTCTTC. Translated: CASSERTGGSEQFF.

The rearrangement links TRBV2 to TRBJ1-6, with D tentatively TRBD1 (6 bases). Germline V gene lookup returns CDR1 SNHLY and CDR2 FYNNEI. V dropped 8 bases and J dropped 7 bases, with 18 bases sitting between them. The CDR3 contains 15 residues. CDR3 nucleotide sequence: TGTGCCAGCCTTCGCTTACAGGGTCTAAATTCACCCCTCCACTTT. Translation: CASLRLQGLNSPLHF. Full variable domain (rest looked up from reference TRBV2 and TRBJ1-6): EPEVTQTPSHQVTQMGQEVILRCVPISNHLYFYWYRQILGQKVEFLVSFYNNEISEKSEIFDDQFSVERPDGSNFTLKIRSTKLEDSAMYFCASLRLQGLNSPLHFGNGTRLTVT.

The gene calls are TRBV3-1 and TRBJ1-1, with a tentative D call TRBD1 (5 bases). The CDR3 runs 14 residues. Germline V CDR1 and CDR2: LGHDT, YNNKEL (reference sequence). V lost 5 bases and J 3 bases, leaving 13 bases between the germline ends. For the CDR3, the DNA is TGTGCCAGCAGCGGCCGGGACGGGGACACTGAAGCTTTCTTT. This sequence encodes CASSGRDGDTEAFF.

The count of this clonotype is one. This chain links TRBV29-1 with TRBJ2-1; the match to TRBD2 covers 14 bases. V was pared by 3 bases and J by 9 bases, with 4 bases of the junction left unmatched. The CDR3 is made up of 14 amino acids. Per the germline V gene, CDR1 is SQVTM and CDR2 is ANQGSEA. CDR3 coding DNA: TGCAGCGTTGAGACTAGCGGGAGGGGGAGTGAGCAGTTCTTC. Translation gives CSVETSGRGSEQFF.

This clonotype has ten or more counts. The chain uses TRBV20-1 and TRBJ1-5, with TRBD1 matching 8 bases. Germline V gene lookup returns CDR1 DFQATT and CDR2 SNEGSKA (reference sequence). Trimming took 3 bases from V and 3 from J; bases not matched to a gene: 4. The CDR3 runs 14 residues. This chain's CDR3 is CSASPGGLNQPQHF. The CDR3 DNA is TGCAGTGCTAGCCCAGGGGGCCTCAATCAGCCCCAGCATTTT.

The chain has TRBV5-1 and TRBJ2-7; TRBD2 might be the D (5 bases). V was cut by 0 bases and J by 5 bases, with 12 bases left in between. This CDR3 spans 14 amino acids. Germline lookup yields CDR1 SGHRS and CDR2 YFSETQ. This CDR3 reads CASSLGEGRDEQYF. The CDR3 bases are TGCGCCAGCAGCTTGGGAGAGGGTAGGGACGAGCAGTACTTC.

The CDR3 reads CASSWQGNSPLHF. In nucleotides, the CDR3 is TGTGCCAGCAGTTGGCAGGGGAATTCACCCCTCCACTTT. The rearrangement uses TRBV12-3 or TRBV12-4 and TRBJ1-6, with D maybe TRBD1 (6 bases). V was pared by 4 bases and J by 7 bases, with 8 bases between. This CDR3 is 13 amino acids long.